This T cell receptor beta chain comes out of a study of T cell responses to AZD1222 COVID-19 vaccine. Notes on the study in general: Recipients of AZD1222 seropositive at baseline numbered only 6 or 7. Repertoires were obtained solely post-peak T cell response. Females made up more of the donors, who were largely white British, and clonal diversity may have come out too low.

The protocol was immunoSEQ multiplex PCR, while the TCRdb copy is restricted to in-frame clones and leaves out a portion. The table lists over 150,000 clones, 88% of them singletons, with around 3% in the top ten. Worth noting for this clone: What it binds is not known.

This TCR derives from an adult in good health. This specimen was peripheral blood, taken on day 0 of AZD1222 vaccination.

In nucleotides, the CDR3 is TGTGCCAGCAGCCAAGAAACAGGGTATCCTGAAGCTTTCTTT. It translates to CASSQETGYPEAFF. The chain is built from TRBV3-1 (or the pseudogene TRBV3-2) and TRBJ1-1; D may be TRBD1 (6 bases). This CDR3 is 14 amino acids long. The germline CDR1 and CDR2 sequences are LGHDT and YNNKEL (reference sequence). V dropped 0 bases and J dropped 6 bases, with 11 bases sitting between them.